The 15 T cell receptor beta chains reported below all come from one sample, sequenced in a study of shared clonotypes between healthy human individuals. Assay used: immunoSEQ multiplex PCR; TCRdb lists only in-frame clones, some missing. Of about 2.4 million clones in the sample, 93% were seen once. Sequencing was performed on naive CD4+ T cells from PBMCs. This sample's subset: CD45RA+ positively selected. The receptors come from a man between 18 and 29 years old in good health. Some clones in this sample may be carry-over from other donors' samples.

This clone was recorded once. The chain joins TRBV19 to TRBJ2-1; the D is unclear. The V and J ends lost 9 bases and 0 bases respectively, with 9 bases between them. The CDR3 totals 13 residues. CDR1 and CDR2 (germline): LNHDA, SQIVND (reference sequence). The CDR3, as DNA: TGTGCCAGCCGCCAGAGCTCCTACAATGAGCAGTTCTTC. Translation gives CASRQSSYNEQFF.

This rearrangement joins TRBV30 to TRBJ2-1; D call uncertain. This CDR3 has 13 amino acids. The V end was cut by 2 bases, the J end by 0 bases, with 5 bases between. Germline V gene data show CDR1 as GTSNPN and CDR2 as SVGIG (reference sequence). The CDR3 DNA reads TGTGCCTGGAGTACTGGCTCCTACAATGAGCAGTTCTTC. Translating it yields CAWSTGSYNEQFF.

The gene calls are TRBV6-1 and TRBJ1-1; tentative D call: TRBD1 (6 bases). This CDR3 is built from 14 residues. V was shortened by 6 bases and J by 7 bases, with 18 bases between the two germline ends. Germline V CDR1 and CDR2: MNHNS, SASEGT. The CDR3, as DNA: TGTGCCAGCAGCACCGGGACACATAACCATGAAGCTTTCTTT. This gives the protein CASSTGTHNHEAFF.

This clone was observed a few times. This chain uses TRBV19 with TRBJ2-2; D remains unclear. Germline V CDR1 and CDR2: LNHDA, SQIVND (reference sequence). The CDR3 spans 15 residues. The V gene lost 6 bases and the J gene lost 1 base, with 12 bases spanning the gap. The CDR3 spells CASSALIRNTGELFF. The CDR3 nucleotides are TGTGCCAGTAGCGCGCTAATCCGGAACACCGGGGAGCTGTTTTTT.

V gene TRBV13 combines with J gene TRBJ2-7, with TRBD2 matching 10 bases. Germline V gives CDR1 PRHDT, CDR2 FYEKMQ (reference sequence). The V gene end was trimmed by 5 bases and the J gene end by 4 bases; junction bases not matched to a gene: 8. This CDR3 contains 15 residues. The CDR3 DNA follows: TGTGCCAGCAGCGCTAGACTAGCGGGCCCGTACGAGCAGTACTTC. It codes for CASSARLAGPYEQYF.

This chain links TRBV28 with TRBJ2-3, with 10 bases fitting TRBD1. The ends lost 3 bases at V and 5 bases at J; junction bases unmatched: 8. Germline CDR1 reads MDHEN; CDR2 reads SYDVKM. There are 16 residues in the CDR3. The CDR3 DNA reads as TGTGCCAGCAGTTTGGCGGGACAGGGGCAGGGAGATACGCAGTATTTT. Residues: CASSLAGQGQGDTQYF.

This chain joins TRBV4-2 and TRBJ1-3; D not certain. The CDR3 has 15 amino acids. Germline lookup yields CDR1 LGHNA and CDR2 YNFKEQ. V was clipped by 0 bases and J by 3 bases, with 9 bases between them. The CDR3 reads CASSQEQSNGNTIYF. In nucleotides, the CDR3 is TGTGCCAGCAGCCAAGAACAGTCTAATGGAAACACCATATATTTT.

V usage is TRBV15 and J usage is TRBJ2-3; perhaps TRBD1 as D (5 bases). Trimming left V 3 bases short and J 2 bases short, with 9 bases between. Looked up from germline, CDR1 is LNHNV and CDR2 is YYDKDF (reference sequence). The CDR3 has 14 amino acids. CDR3 in amino acids: CATSRDTFTDTQYF. In DNA form, the CDR3 reads TGTGCCACCAGCAGGGACACCTTCACAGATACGCAGTATTTT.

This clone was found once. The CDR3 bases are TGTGCCAGCAGTCCATGGACTAGCGGGAGTTACGTCGAGCAGTACTTC. This gives the protein CASSPWTSGSYVEQYF. This sequence joins TRBV27 and TRBJ2-7; 13 nucleotides match TRBD2. The germline gives CDR1 MNHEY, CDR2 SMNVEV (reference sequence). With V trimmed by 5 bases and J by 6 bases, 10 bases remained unmatched. The CDR3 sequence is 16 residues long.

This rearrangement joins TRBV7-9 to TRBJ2-7, with a weak D call TRBD2 (5 bases). Germline V gene data show CDR1 as SEHNR and CDR2 as FQNEAQ (reference sequence). The V end lost 5 bases, the J end lost 5 bases, and 28 bases lay between the germline ends. The CDR3 loop spans 18 amino acids. As DNA, the CDR3 is TGTGCCAGCAGCCCACGAAGCCCTTGGGGAGTTATGGGCGACGAGCAGTACTTC. Its protein product is CASSPRSPWGVMGDEQYF.

V usage is TRBV6-6 and J usage is TRBJ2-1; 8 bases are a match to TRBD2. The germline V gene has CDR1 MNHNY and CDR2 SVGAGI (reference sequence). The CDR3 sequence is 15 residues long. The junction had 11 bases not matched to a gene; V was cut back by 4 bases and J by 9 bases. The CDR3 here is CASSSSGGFTSEQFF. The CDR3 DNA sequence: TGTGCCAGCAGTTCGAGCGGGGGTTTCACGTCTGAGCAGTTCTTC.

The gene calls are TRBV29-1 and TRBJ2-3; maybe TRBD1 (8 bases). This CDR3 has 15 amino acids. V lost 5 bases and J lost 3, with 18 bases in between. The V gene's germline CDR1 is SQVTM and CDR2 ANQGSEA. CDR3: CSVQAYRGGTDTQYF. The CDR3 DNA reads TGCAGCGTTCAAGCCTACAGGGGGGGAACAGATACGCAGTATTTT.

The table lists this clone with a count of one. The rearrangement links TRBV7-3 to TRBJ2-3; D not certain. This CDR3 is 14 amino acids long. V was trimmed by 2 bases and J by 1 base, leaving 7 bases between them. The germline V gene encodes CDR1 SGHTA and CDR2 FQGTGA. In DNA, the CDR3 is TGTGCCAGCAGCTTATTTGGCGGCACAGATACGCAGTATTTT. Translation: CASSLFGGTDTQYF.

The chain employs TRBV7-2 and TRBJ1-2; D is undetermined. The V gene lost 5 bases and the J gene lost 1 base, with 5 bases spanning the gap. CDR3 length equals 12 residues. Germline V lookup: CDR1 SGHTA, CDR2 FQGNSA. DNA of the CDR3: TGTGCCAGCAGCAGGAATAACTATGGCTACACCTTC. Translated: CASSRNNYGYTF.

The rearrangement joins TRBV5-8 to TRBJ1-4; no clear D gene. The CDR3 loop spans 16 amino acids. The V end was cut by 4 bases, the J end by 7 bases, with 20 bases between. Looked up from germline, CDR1 is SGHTS and CDR2 is YDEGEE. The DNA of the CDR3 is TGTGCCAGCAGCATTGGTGGCCGGGCTTGGGGTGAAAAACTGTTTTTT. Translation gives CASSIGGRAWGEKLFF.